Each of the 31 T cell receptor beta chains below was sequenced from the same sample in a study of blood T cell repertoires in COVID-19. The data were produced by immunoSEQ multiplex PCR, yet TCRdb's version contains in-frame clones alone and is incomplete. The top ten clones hold about 40% of a sample with around 42,000 clones, 80% of them seen once. Specimen: peripheral blood. The source is a man older than 75 with active or convalescent COVID-19.

The rearrangement uses TRBV28 and TRBJ1-2; 10 bases line up with TRBD1. V lost 5 bases and J lost 6; bases outside the gene matches: 9. CDR3 length: 15 amino acids. From germline, CDR1 is MDHEN and CDR2 SYDVKM. Here the CDR3 reads CASSPTTGGFNGYTF. The DNA for the CDR3 is TGTGCCAGCAGTCCGACGACAGGGGGCTTTAATGGCTACACCTTC.

Details on this clone: Relative to the germline gene, one junction end is altered; a read error may explain this. The rearrangement links TRBV7-7 to TRBJ2-1, with 7 nucleotides matching TRBD2. This CDR3 has 15 amino acids. Germline values: CDR1 SSHAT, CDR2 FNYEAQ (reference sequence). The CDR3: CASSQTSGDYNEQFF. DNA for the CDR3: TGTGCTAGCAGTCAAACCAGCGGGGACTACAATGAGCAGTTCTTC. Combining the CDR3 with reference TRBV7-7 and TRBJ2-1 gives the whole variable domain GAGVSQSPRYKVTKRGQDVTLRCDPISSHATLYWYQQALGQGPEFLTYFNYEAQPDKSGLPSDRFSAERPEGSISTLTIQRTEQRDSAMYRCASSQTSGDYNEQFFGPGTRLTVL.

This chain uses TRBV7-2 with TRBJ1-3; D ambiguous. CDR1 and CDR2 from the germline V gene are SGHTA and FQGNSA. Trimming removed 5 bases at V and 2 bases at J, with 13 bases between. The CDR3 extends over 15 amino acids. Here the CDR3 reads CASSPSPVAGNTIYF. CDR3 nucleotide sequence: TGTGCCAGCAGCCCAAGTCCGGTGGCTGGAAACACCATATATTTT.

The gene calls are TRBV6-5 and TRBJ2-7, with 9 bases lining up with TRBD1. Germline V gives CDR1 MNHEY, CDR2 SVGAGI. The CDR3 spans 12 residues. V was clipped by 4 bases and J by 7 bases; unmatched bases: 2. The CDR3 region is CASSWDRDEQYF. DNA for the CDR3: TGTGCCAGCAGTTGGGACAGGGATGAGCAGTACTTC.

V usage is TRBV7-2 and J usage is TRBJ2-5; D perhaps matches TRBD2 (7 bases). This CDR3 has 14 amino acids. Looked up from germline, CDR1 is SGHTA and CDR2 is FQGNSA. V shed 4 bases and J shed 3 bases, with 12 bases lying between them. The CDR3: CASSYGGAKETQYF. DNA for the CDR3: TGTGCCAGCAGCTATGGGGGGGCTAAAGAGACCCAGTACTTC.

This chain links TRBV27 with TRBJ2-7, with 8 bases lining up with TRBD1. Trimming removed 6 bases from V and 1 base from J; junction bases left unmatched: 8. Germline CDR1 MNHEY, CDR2 SMNVEV (reference sequence). This CDR3 spans 15 amino acids. CDR3: CASRRQGTGSYEQYF. For the CDR3, the DNA is TGTGCCAGCAGGCGACAGGGGACTGGGTCCTACGAGCAGTACTTC.

This chain connects TRBV6-5 to TRBJ1-2; D unclear. V gave up 5 bases and J gave up 0 bases, with 10 bases separating them. There are 14 residues in the CDR3. Germline CDR1 reads MNHEY; CDR2 reads SVGAGI. The CDR3 DNA reads TGTGCCAGCAGTCGGGAGTATTCTAACTATGGCTACACCTTC. Translating it yields CASSREYSNYGYTF.

This clone was counted a few times. The chain uses TRBV18 and TRBJ1-1; TRBD1 aligns across 8 bases. CDR1 and CDR2 (germline): KGHSH, LQKENI. V lost 2 bases, J lost 1 base, and 3 bases stayed unmatched. This CDR3 has 15 residues. Here the CDR3 reads CASSPIRGQNTEAFF. The CDR3 region has the DNA TGTGCCAGCTCACCAATCAGGGGGCAGAACACTGAAGCTTTCTTT. Filled out from reference TRBV18 and TRBJ1-1, the complete variable domain reads NAGVMQNPRHLVRRRGQEARLRCSPMKGHSHVYWYRQLPEEGLKFMVYLQKENIIDESGMPKERFSAEFPKEGPSILRIQQVVRGDSAAYFCASSPIRGQNTEAFFGQGTRLTVV.

The chain couples TRBV28 to TRBJ1-1, with 9 bases fitting TRBD1. Trimming took 6 bases from V and 1 from J; bases not matched to a gene: 3. The germline CDR1 and CDR2 sequences are MDHEN and SYDVKM. This CDR3 is built from 14 residues. CDR3 region: CASRDRGGNTEAFF. The CDR3 DNA sequence: TGTGCCAGCAGGGACAGGGGCGGGAACACTGAAGCTTTCTTT.

This chain uses TRBV11-2 with TRBJ2-7, with D perhaps TRBD1 (5 bases). The V end was cut by 0 bases, the J end by 3 bases, with 15 bases between. Germline V CDR1 and CDR2: SGHAT, FQNNGV. The CDR3 spans 16 residues. CDR3 sequence (DNA): TGTGCCAGCAGCTTAGATCTGGGCGGACAAGGCTACGAGCAGTACTTC. Protein sequence: CASSLDLGGQGYEQYF.

CDR3 amino acids: CASSLLFTGELFF. As DNA, the CDR3 is TGTGCCAGCAGCTTGTTATTTACCGGGGAGCTGTTTTTT. The chain has TRBV5-6 and TRBJ2-2; D unclear. Germline V CDR1 and CDR2: SGHDT, YYEEEE. Trimming left V 1 base short and J 5 bases short, with 6 bases between. The CDR3 runs to 13 residues.

The V gene is TRBV7-9, the J gene TRBJ2-2, with a tentative D call TRBD2 (6 bases). CDR1 is SEHNR and CDR2 is FQNEAQ in the germline V gene (reference sequence). The CDR3 has 11 residues. CDR3 region: CLSGNTGELFF. The CDR3 nucleotides read TGTCTTAGCGGGAACACCGGGGAGCTGTTTTTT.

This clone has more than one count but fewer than ten. The V gene is TRBV7-9, the J gene TRBJ2-7, with D uncertain. This CDR3 region has 14 residues. The germline gives CDR1 SEHNR, CDR2 FQNEAQ (reference sequence). V was cut by 1 base and J by 0 bases, with 7 bases left in between. CDR3 bases: TGTGCCAGCAGCTTAGGGCCATCCTCCTACGAGCAGTACTTC. Encoded protein: CASSLGPSSYEQYF.

The V call is TRBV28, the J call TRBJ1-5; a possible D gene is TRBD1 (5 bases). The V gene's germline CDR1 is MDHEN and CDR2 SYDVKM. The CDR3 runs to 15 residues. V was clipped by 5 bases and J by 2 bases, with 13 bases between them. CDR3 DNA sequence: TGTGCCAGCAGTGCCGACAGAGGTGGCAATCAGCCCCAGCATTTT. It translates to CASSADRGGNQPQHF.

J is TRBJ1-1 and V is TRBV4-1; 7 positions agree with TRBD1. Unmatched junction bases numbered 7, after V lost 1 base and J lost 11 bases. CDR1 and CDR2 from the germline V gene are MGHRA and YSYEKL. The CDR3 has 13 amino acids. The CDR3 coding sequence is TGCGCCAGCAGCCAAGTTATAGGACAGGAGGCTTTCTTT. This codes for CASSQVIGQEAFF.

This chain joins TRBV28 and TRBJ2-7, with 12 bases that match TRBD1. Losses at the gene ends were 3 bases for V and 6 bases for J; bases not matched to a gene: 3. From germline, CDR1 is MDHEN and CDR2 SYDVKM. CDR3 length equals 14 residues. As DNA, the CDR3 is TGTGCCAGCAGTTTGGGGACAGGGGGCGCCGAGCAGTACTTC. This codes for CASSLGTGGAEQYF. Using reference TRBV28 and TRBJ2-7 for the parts outside the CDR3, the full variable domain is DVKVTQSSRYLVKRTGEKVFLECVQDMDHENMFWYRQDPGLGLRLIYFSYDVKMKEKGDIPEGYSVSREKKERFSLILESASTNQTSMYLCASSLGTGGAEQYFGPGTRLTVT.

The chain uses TRBV19 and TRBJ2-3; D may be TRBD1 (7 bases). CDR3 length: 15 amino acids. V dropped 8 bases and J dropped 0 bases, with 15 bases sitting between them. CDR1 is LNHDA and CDR2 is SQIVND in the germline V gene (reference sequence). The CDR3 here is CASAGTDASTDTQYF. Here the CDR3 DNA reads TGTGCCAGTGCGGGGACAGACGCTAGCACAGATACGCAGTATTTT.

The chain joins TRBV27 to TRBJ2-1, with D uncertain. CDR1 is MNHEY, CDR2 SMNVEV, per germline (reference sequence). V gave up 3 bases and J gave up 0 bases, with 6 bases separating them. The CDR3 is made up of 14 amino acids. CDR3 DNA sequence: TGTGCCAGCAGTTTGTACGGCTCCTACAATGAGCAGTTCTTC. This codes for CASSLYGSYNEQFF.

This clone was seen only a few times. The V call is TRBV7-2, the J call TRBJ1-1, with a tentative D call TRBD1 (5 bases). Trimming stripped 5 bases from V and 5 bases from J, with 9 bases between. There are 12 residues in the CDR3. The germline V gene has CDR1 SGHTA and CDR2 FQGNSA. The CDR3 nucleotides read TGTGCCAGCAGCCGTAAGGGGACTGAAGCTTTCTTT. It translates to CASSRKGTEAFF.

V is TRBV6-5 and J is TRBJ1-5; 8 nucleotides line up with TRBD1. J was trimmed by 2 bases and V by 6 bases; bases with no gene match: 6. The CDR3 is made up of 15 amino acids. Germline lookup yields CDR1 MNHEY and CDR2 SVGAGI. CDR3 sequence reads: CASRFDRGGNQPQHF. The DNA of the CDR3 is TGTGCCAGCAGATTCGACAGGGGTGGCAATCAGCCCCAGCATTTT.

This chain links TRBV28 with TRBJ2-1; 7 nucleotides align to TRBD1. The CDR3 covers 13 residues. The germline gives CDR1 MDHEN, CDR2 SYDVKM. The J segment lost 9 bases and the V segment lost 6 bases, leaving 8 bases of the junction unmatched. As DNA, the CDR3 is TGTGCCAGCAGATTGACAGGGAAGATTGAGCAGTTCTTC. It is translated as CASRLTGKIEQFF.

This chain links TRBV24-1 with TRBJ2-3; 7 nucleotides match TRBD1. V lost 5 bases, J lost 1 base, and 8 bases stayed unmatched. The germline gives CDR1 KGHDR, CDR2 SFDVKD. This CDR3 is built from 16 residues. CDR3 coding DNA: TGTGCCACCAGTGGGGGCAGACAGGGAGGCACAGATACGCAGTATTTT. It yields the protein CATSGGRQGGTDTQYF.

The CDR3 sequence is CASSLAFGGAEETQYF. CDR3 nucleotide sequence: TGTGCCAGCAGCTTGGCTTTCGGGGGGGCCGAAGAGACCCAGTACTTC. The chain links TRBV5-4 to TRBJ2-5; 8 nucleotides align to TRBD2. This CDR3 is built from 16 residues. Germline-derived CDR1 and CDR2 are SGHNT and YYREEE (reference sequence). V trimming: 0 bases; J trimming: 3 bases; junction bases outside the gene matches: 7. Full variable domain (remainder filled in from reference TRBV5-4 and TRBJ2-5): ETGVTQSPTHLIKTRGQQVTLRCSSQSGHNTVSWYQQALGQGPQFIFQYYREEENGRGNFPPRFSGLQFPNYSSELNVNALELDDSALYLCASSLAFGGAEETQYFGPGTRLLVL.

This rearrangement joins TRBV7-9 to TRBJ1-2; D is unresolved. Germline V gene sequence: CDR1 SEHNR, CDR2 FQNEAQ (reference sequence). V lost 5 bases to trimming and J lost 3 bases, with 16 bases between them. This CDR3 spans 15 amino acids. The CDR3 region is CASSPPRAVDYGYTF. The CDR3 DNA reads TGTGCCAGCAGCCCACCGCGGGCCGTTGACTATGGCTACACCTTC.

This rearrangement joins TRBV7-9 to TRBJ1-4; D is unclear. Germline V gives CDR1 SEHNR, CDR2 FQNEAQ (reference sequence). This CDR3 contains 13 residues. Trimming left V 1 base short and J 7 bases short, with 7 bases between. CDR3 DNA sequence: TGTGCCAGCAGCTTAGACGGTGCTGAAAAACTGTTTTTT. It encodes CASSLDGAEKLFF.

J is TRBJ1-1 and V is TRBV28, with no clear D. V lost 2 bases and J lost 0, with 7 bases in between. The CDR3 contains 14 residues. The germline V gene has CDR1 MDHEN and CDR2 SYDVKM. The CDR3 coding sequence is TGTGCCAGCAGTTTAATACAGCTGAACACTGAAGCTTTCTTT. This gives the protein CASSLIQLNTEAFF.

The V and J genes are TRBV10-3 and TRBJ1-2; 9 bases match TRBD1. Germline CDR1 ENHRY, CDR2 SYGVKD. V was clipped by 7 bases and J by 6 bases; unmatched bases: 9. The CDR3 loop spans 14 amino acids. The CDR3 nucleotides are TGTGCCATCACTAACCGGGACAGGGTAGATGGCTACACCTTC. Translating gives CAITNRDRVDGYTF.

This clone was detected only once. CDR3 coding DNA: TGTGCCACTTACCGGGACAGGGCCGGTGGCTACACCTTC. This translates into CATYRDRAGGYTF. The J gene is TRBJ1-2, the V gene TRBV19; 9 bases align to TRBD1. Germline V gives CDR1 LNHDA, CDR2 SQIVND (reference sequence). The CDR3 totals 13 residues. Trimming at V came to 10 bases and at J to 7 bases, leaving 10 bases not matched to a gene. Complete variable domain (other parts from reference TRBV19 and TRBJ1-2): DGGITQSPKYLFRKEGQNVTLSCEQNLNHDAMYWYRQDPGQGLRLIYYSQIVNDFQKGDIAEGYSVSREKKESFPLTVTSAQKNPTAFYLCATYRDRAGGYTFGSGTRLTVV.

This chain joins TRBV5-1 and TRBJ1-2; TRBD1 agrees at 8 bases. Germline V gene sequence: CDR1 SGHRS, CDR2 YFSETQ. CDR3 length equals 15 residues. V lost 1 base to trimming and J lost 0 bases; unmatched junction nucleotides: 2. Here the CDR3 reads CASSLTGGPNYGYTF. The CDR3 DNA reads TGCGCCAGCAGCTTGACAGGGGGGCCTAACTATGGCTACACCTTC.

CDR3 bases: TGTGCCAGCAGCTCAATCGGGCAAGAGACCCAGTACTTC. Translated, it gives CASSSIGQETQYF. The chain uses TRBV5-4 and TRBJ2-5; D uncertain. This CDR3 is 13 amino acids long. The germline CDR1 and CDR2 sequences are SGHNT and YYREEE (reference sequence). Trimming shortened V by 3 bases and J by 2 bases, and 8 bases separated the two germline ends.

The chain recombines TRBV27 with TRBJ1-1; no clear D. Trimming stripped 3 bases from V and 6 bases from J, with 20 bases between. Germline CDR1 reads MNHEY; CDR2 reads SMNVEV (reference sequence). CDR3 length: 16 residues. CDR3 protein: CASSFRLVTDSAEAFF. CDR3 DNA: TGTGCCAGCAGTTTTCGTCTCGTAACAGATTCCGCTGAAGCTTTCTTT.